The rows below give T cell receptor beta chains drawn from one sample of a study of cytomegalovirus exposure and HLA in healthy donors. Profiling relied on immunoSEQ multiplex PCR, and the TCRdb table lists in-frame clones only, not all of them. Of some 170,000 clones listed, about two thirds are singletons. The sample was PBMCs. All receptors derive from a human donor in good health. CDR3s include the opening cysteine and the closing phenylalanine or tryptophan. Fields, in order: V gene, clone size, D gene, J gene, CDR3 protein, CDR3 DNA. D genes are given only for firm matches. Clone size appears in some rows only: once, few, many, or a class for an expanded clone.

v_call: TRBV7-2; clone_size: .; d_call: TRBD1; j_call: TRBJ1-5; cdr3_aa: CASSYDRAQPQHF; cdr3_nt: TGTGCCAGCAGCTACGACAGGGCCCAGCCCCAGCATTTT
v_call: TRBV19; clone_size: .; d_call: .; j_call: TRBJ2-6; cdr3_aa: CASSIPAIRRRDSGANVLTF; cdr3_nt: TGTGCCAGTAGTATACCCGCTATTCGCAGGCGGGACTCTGGGGCCAACGTCCTGACTTTC
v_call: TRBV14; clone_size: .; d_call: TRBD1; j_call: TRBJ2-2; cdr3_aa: CASRSTGTGGAYGTGELFF; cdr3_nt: TGTGCCAGCAGGTCCACCGGGACAGGGGGCGCATATGGCACCGGGGAGCTGTTTTTT
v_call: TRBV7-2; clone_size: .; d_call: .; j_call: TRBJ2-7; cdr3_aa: CASSPRTDSSYEQYF; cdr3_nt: TGTGCCAGCAGCCCCAGGACAGATAGCTCCTACGAGCAGTACTTC
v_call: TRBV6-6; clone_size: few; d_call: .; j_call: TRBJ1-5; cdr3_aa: CASRTVSNQPQHF; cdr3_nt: TGTGCCAGCCGGACAGTTAGCAATCAGCCCCAGCATTTT
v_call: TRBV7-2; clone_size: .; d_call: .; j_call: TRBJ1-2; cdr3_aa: CASSLGWGPGYGYTF; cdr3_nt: TGTGCCAGCAGCTTAGGTTGGGGGCCTGGCTATGGCTACACCTTC
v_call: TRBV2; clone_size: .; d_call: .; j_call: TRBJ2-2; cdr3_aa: CASSEWAEELFF; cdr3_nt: TGTGCCAGCAGTGAATGGGCCGAGGAGCTGTTTTTT
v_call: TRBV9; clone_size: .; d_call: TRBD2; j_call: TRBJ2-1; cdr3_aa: CASSVTLAGGNYNEQFF; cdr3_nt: TGTGCCAGCAGCGTGACCCTAGCGGGGGGAAACTACAATGAGCAGTTCTTC
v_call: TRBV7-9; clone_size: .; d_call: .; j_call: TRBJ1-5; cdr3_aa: CASSLSNQPQHF; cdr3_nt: TGTGCCAGCTCTCTGAGCAATCAGCCCCAGCATTTT
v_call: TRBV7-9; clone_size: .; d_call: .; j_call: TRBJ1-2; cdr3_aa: CASSLVNQGGYGYTF; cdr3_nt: TGTGCCAGCAGCTTAGTTAATCAGGGAGGTTATGGCTACACCTTC
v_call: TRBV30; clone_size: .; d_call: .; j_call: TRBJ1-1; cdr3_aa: CAWRLVGGADEAFF; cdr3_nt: TGTGCCTGGAGGCTGGTTGGGGGGGCGGATGAAGCTTTCTTT
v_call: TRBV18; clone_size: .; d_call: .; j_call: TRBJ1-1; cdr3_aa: CASSPIHITGHSEAFF; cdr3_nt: TGTGCCAGCTCACCAATCCATATCACAGGGCACTCTGAAGCTTTCTTT
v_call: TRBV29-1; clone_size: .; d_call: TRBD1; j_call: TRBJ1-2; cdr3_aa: CSVSHRDSYGYTF; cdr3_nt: TGCAGCGTTTCACACCGGGACAGCTATGGCTACACCTTC
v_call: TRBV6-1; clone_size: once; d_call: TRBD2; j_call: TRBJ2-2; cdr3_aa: CASIAGTSGELFF; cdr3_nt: TGTGCCAGCATAGCTGGGACTAGCGGGGAGCTGTTTTTT
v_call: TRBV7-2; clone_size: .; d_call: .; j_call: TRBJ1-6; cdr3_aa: CASSLYRDSAIHF; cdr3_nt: TGTGCCAGCAGCTTATACCGAGACAGTGCGATCCACTTT
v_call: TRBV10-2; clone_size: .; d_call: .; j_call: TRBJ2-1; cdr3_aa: CASTGTRSYNEQFF; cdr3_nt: TGCGCCAGCACCGGGACTCGGTCCTACAATGAGCAGTTCTTC
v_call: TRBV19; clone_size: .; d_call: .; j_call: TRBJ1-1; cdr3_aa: CASSRASWREEAFF; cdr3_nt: TGTGCCAGTAGTCGGGCGAGCTGGAGGGAGGAAGCTTTCTTT
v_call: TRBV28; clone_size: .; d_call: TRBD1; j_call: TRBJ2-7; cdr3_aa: CASRTPQGAYEQYF; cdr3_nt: TGTGCCAGCAGAACCCCTCAGGGGGCCTACGAGCAGTACTTC
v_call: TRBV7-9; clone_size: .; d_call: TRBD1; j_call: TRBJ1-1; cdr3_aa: CASSWTGAVGTEAFF; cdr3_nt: TGTGCCAGCAGCTGGACAGGGGCGGTGGGCACTGAAGCTTTCTTT
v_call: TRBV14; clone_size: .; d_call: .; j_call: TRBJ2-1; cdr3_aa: CASSQDLTYNEQFF; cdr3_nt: TGTGCCAGCAGCCAAGATCTTACCTACAATGAGCAGTTCTTC
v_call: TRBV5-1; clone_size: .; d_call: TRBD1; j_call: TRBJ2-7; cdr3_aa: CASSLQGQGTYEQYF; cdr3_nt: TGCGCCAGCAGCTTGCAAGGACAGGGTACCTACGAGCAGTACTTC
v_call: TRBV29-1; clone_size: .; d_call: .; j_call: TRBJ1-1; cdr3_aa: CSVEWDLFMNTEAFF; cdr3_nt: TGCAGCGTTGAGTGGGACTTATTTATGAACACTGAAGCTTTCTTT
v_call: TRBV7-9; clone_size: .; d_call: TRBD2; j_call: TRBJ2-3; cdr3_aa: CASSLAAGVLRDTQYF; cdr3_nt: TGTGCCAGCAGCTTAGCAGCGGGGGTACTTAGAGATACGCAGTATTTT
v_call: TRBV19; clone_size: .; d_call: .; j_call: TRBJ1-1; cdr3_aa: CASSEDSACEAFF; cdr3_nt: TGTGCCAGTAGTGAGGACAGCGCTTGTGAAGCTTTCTTT
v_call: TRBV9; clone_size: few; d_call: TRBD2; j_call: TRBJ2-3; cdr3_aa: CASSVVAPAGGTDTQYF; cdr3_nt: TGTGCCAGCAGCGTAGTCGCCCCCGCGGGAGGCACAGATACGCAGTATTTT
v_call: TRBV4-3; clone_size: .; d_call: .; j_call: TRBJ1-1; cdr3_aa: CASSQDREGSTEAFF; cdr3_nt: TGCGCCAGCAGCCAAGATCGGGAGGGCTCCACTGAAGCTTTCTTT
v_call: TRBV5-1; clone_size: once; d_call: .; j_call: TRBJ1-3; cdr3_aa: CASSPGVGSPIYDGNTIYF; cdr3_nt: TGCGCCAGCAGCCCCGGGGTCGGAAGCCCGATTTATGATGGAAACACCATATATTTT
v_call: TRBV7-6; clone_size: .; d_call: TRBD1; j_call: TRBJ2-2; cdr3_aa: CASSITGGGHGELFF; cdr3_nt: TGTGCCAGCAGCATTACAGGGGGCGGACACGGGGAGCTGTTTTTT
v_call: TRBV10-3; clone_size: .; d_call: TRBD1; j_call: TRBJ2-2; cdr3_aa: CAIWQGADTGELFF; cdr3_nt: TGTGCCATCTGGCAGGGGGCGGACACCGGGGAGCTGTTTTTT
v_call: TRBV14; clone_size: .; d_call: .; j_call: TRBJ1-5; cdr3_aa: CASSQERDQPQHF; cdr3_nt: TGTGCCAGCAGCCAAGAGAGGGATCAGCCCCAGCATTTT
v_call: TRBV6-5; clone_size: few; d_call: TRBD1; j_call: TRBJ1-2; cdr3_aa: CASSYQGALGYTF; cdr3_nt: TGTGCCAGCAGTTACCAGGGGGCGCTAGGCTACACCTTC
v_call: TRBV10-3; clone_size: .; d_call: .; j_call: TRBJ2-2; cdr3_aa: CAISVEAGLTGELFF; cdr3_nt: TGTGCCATCAGTGTCGAGGCGGGGCTTACCGGGGAGCTGTTTTTT
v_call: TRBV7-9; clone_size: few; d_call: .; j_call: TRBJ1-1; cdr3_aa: CASSPRPAGATEAFF; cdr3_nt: TGTGCCAGCAGCCCCCGACCGGCGGGGGCCACTGAAGCTTTCTTT
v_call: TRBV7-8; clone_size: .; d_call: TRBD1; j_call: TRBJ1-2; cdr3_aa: CASSSPGTGGGYGYTF; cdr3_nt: TGTGCCAGCAGCTCACCCGGGACAGGGGGCGGGTATGGCTACACCTTC
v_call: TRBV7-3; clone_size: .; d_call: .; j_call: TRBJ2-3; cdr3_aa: CAIPGGRGICTDTQYF; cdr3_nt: TGTGCCATCCCTGGGGGCAGGGGCATATGCACAGATACGCAGTATTTT
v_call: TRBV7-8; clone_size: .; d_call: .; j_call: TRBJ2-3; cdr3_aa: CASSPTSGPDTQYF; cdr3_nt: TGTGCCAGCAGCCCGACAAGTGGCCCAGATACGCAGTATTTT
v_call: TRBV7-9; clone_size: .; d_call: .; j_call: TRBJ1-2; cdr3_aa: CASSNGASHPIYGYTF; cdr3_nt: TGTGCCAGCTCGAATGGGGCCTCACATCCGATCTATGGCTACACCTTC
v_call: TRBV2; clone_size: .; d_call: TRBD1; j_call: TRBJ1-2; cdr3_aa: CASSAGTGHGYTF; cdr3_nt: TGTGCCAGCAGCGCTGGGACAGGGCATGGCTACACCTTC
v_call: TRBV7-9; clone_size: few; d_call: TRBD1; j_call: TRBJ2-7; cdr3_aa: CASSPDQQGKQYF; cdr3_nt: TGTGCCAGCAGCCCCGACCAACAGGGGAAGCAGTACTTC
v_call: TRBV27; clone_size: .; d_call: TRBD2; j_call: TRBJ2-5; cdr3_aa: CASTKGTSGVYQETQYF; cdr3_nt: TGTGCCAGCACCAAAGGGACTAGCGGGGTGTACCAAGAGACCCAGTACTTC
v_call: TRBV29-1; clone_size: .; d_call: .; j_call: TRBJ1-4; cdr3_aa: CSATLFQGTNEKLFF; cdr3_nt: TGCAGCGCAACCTTATTTCAGGGTACTAATGAAAAACTGTTTTTT
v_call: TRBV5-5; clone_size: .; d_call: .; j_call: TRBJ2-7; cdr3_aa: CASSLGAGTYEQYF; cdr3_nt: TGTGCCAGCAGCTTAGGAGCAGGGACCTACGAGCAGTACTTC
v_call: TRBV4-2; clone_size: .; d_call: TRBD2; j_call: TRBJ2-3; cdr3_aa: CASSPGTSGGAGADTQYF; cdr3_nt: TGTGCCAGCAGCCCCGGGACTAGCGGGGGGGCAGGCGCAGATACGCAGTATTTT